This T cell receptor beta chain was identified during a study of T cell responses to AZD1222 COVID-19 vaccine. Overall study results and limits: The study found vaccine-associated CD4 TCRs spanning spike, dominant at 160-218 and 743-854. Unmutated regions of variants are reportedly targeted by nearly half of spike-specific TCRs.

Comment on this clone: Its specificity is unknown.

Germline CDR1 and CDR2: GTSNPN and SVGIG (reference sequence). J lost 3 bases, V lost 4 bases, and 9 bases had no gene match. There are 15 residues in the CDR3. TCRdb's table, derived via immunoSEQ multiplex PCR, lists solely in-frame clones and lacks some. The sample lists about 92,000 clones, approximately 91% occurring once. The V and J genes are TRBV30 and TRBJ1-2; 9 bases align to TRBD1. This receptor was obtained from an adult in good health. Material: peripheral blood, obtained on day 0 of AZD1222 vaccination. The CDR3 DNA follows: TGTGCCTGGACTCCCACAGGGGGCGGTGACTATGGCTACACCTTC. This translates into CAWTPTGGGDYGYTF.